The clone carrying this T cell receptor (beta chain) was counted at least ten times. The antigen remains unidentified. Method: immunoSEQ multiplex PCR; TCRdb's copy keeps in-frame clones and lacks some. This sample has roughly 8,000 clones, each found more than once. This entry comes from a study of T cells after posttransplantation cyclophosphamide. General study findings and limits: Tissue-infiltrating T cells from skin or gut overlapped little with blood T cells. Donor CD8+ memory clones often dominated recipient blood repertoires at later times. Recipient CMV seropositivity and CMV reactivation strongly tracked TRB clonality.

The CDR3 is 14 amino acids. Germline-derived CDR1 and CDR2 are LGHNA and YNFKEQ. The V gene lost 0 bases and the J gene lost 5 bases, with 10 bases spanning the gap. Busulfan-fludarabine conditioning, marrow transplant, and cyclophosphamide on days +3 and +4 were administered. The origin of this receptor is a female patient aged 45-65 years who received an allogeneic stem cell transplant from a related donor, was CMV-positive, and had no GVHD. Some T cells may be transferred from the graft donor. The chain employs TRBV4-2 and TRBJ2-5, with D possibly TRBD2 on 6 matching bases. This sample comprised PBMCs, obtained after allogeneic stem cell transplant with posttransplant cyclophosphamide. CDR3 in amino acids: CASSQEWAGETQYF. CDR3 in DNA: TGTGCCAGCAGCCAAGAATGGGCGGGGGAGACCCAGTACTTC.